This T cell receptor (beta chain) derives from a study of cytomegalovirus exposure and HLA in healthy donors. PCR was performed using 60 Vbeta and 13 Jbeta primers. Sequenced by immunoSEQ multiplex PCR; TCRdb stores in-frame clones only, minus some. The table records over 150,000 clones, roughly two thirds of them present only once. Whole-study results and caveats: V- and J-gene trimming of TCR beta was linked (in a later analysis) to a missense DCLRE1C variant. TCR beta chains numbering some 150 were designated cytomegalovirus-associated.

The V gene's germline CDR1 is WSHSY and CDR2 SAAADI. There are 14 residues in the CDR3. The V segment lost 6 bases and the J segment 7 bases; nucleotides outside the gene matches: 4. Worth noting for this clone: Its antigen is undetermined.

The rearrangement joins TRBV10-2 to TRBJ1-4; TRBD1 matches at 11 bases. The clonotype was recovered from a woman between 18 and 30 years old in good health and CMV-seropositive. Sequenced: PBMCs. CDR3 protein: CASRGQGVGEKLFF. As DNA, the CDR3 is TGCGCCAGCAGGGGACAGGGGGTCGGTGAAAAACTGTTTTTT.